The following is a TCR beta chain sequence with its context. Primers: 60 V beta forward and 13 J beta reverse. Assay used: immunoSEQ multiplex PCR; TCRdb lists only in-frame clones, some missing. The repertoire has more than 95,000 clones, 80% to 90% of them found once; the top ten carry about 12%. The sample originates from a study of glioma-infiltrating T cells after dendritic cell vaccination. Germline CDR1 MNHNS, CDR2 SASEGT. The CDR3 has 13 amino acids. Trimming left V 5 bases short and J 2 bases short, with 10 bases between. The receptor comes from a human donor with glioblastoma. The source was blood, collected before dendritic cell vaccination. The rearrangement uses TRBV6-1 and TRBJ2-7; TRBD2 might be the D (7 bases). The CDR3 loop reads CASSIGGAYEQYF. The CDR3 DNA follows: TGTGCCAGCAGTATAGGGGGGGCCTACGAGCAGTACTTC.